Detailed here is one T cell receptor (beta chain). Original data processing: Estimation of nucleated cell counts was performed using reference gene primer amplification. Libraries were prepared by immunoSEQ multiplex PCR; TCRdb keeps only in-frame clonotypes and omits some of them. V, J and clone size derive from that table, while D and trimming were established from the DNA sequence. There are about 71,000 clones in the sample; roughly 90% occur only once, and 0.75% to 0.8% lies in the top ten. This sample was included in a study of blood T cell repertoires in COVID-19. About the research overall: Acute-phase and convalescent COVID-19 samples originated in the United States, Italy and Spain. Sources were T cells, B-cell-depleted T cells, or PBMCs; the material itself was cDNA or gDNA.

Trimming cost V 7 bases and J 0 bases, with 16 bases left between them. CDR3 size: 16 residues. Germline assignment: CDR1 ENHRY and CDR2 SYGVKD. This TCR came from a woman over 75 with acute or convalescent COVID-19. The source material was peripheral blood. J is TRBJ1-3 and V is TRBV10-3; no clear D. DNA of the CDR3: TGTGCCATCACTGATCCGGGTTATCGCTCTGGAAACACCATATATTTT. It is translated as CAITDPGYRSGNTIYF.